This T cell receptor (beta chain) emerged from a study of regulatory T cells in long-lasting Graves disease (dated by TCRdb to about 2021). In terms of the full investigation: Newly diagnosed Graves' disease patients had taken antithyroid drugs for less than 3 months. Persistent Graves' disease patients were compared with newly diagnosed Graves' disease patients by peripheral blood TCR sequencing and RNA sequencing. The study was registered as a clinical trial and conducted in China. TCR sequencing covered some 13 persistent and approximately 20 newly diagnosed Graves' disease patients, around 35 samples in total. Results the study describes overall, beyond this receptor: Only peripheral blood was studied, because thyroid tissue, the primary lesion, was inaccessible. As a limitation, the authors acknowledged that the small sample size may reduce accuracy. Compared with newly diagnosed patients, persistent Graves' disease patients had lower TCR Shannon entropy and fewer highly expanded clones, which suggests clonal expansion. Persistent patients shared more public clonotypes among themselves (2,741) than newly diagnosed patients did (about 1,000). Only the TCR beta chain was sequenced and analyzed.

Taken with the paper, the label for time point translates to: newly diagnosed GD, antithyroid drugs for less than 3 months. For both TCR sequencing and RNA sequencing, RNA was extracted from PBMCs using TRIzol. The diagnosis of Graves' disease followed American Thyroid Association guidelines. Recruitment of patients was carried out at an endocrinology department in Xi'an, China. From each patient, approximately 10 milliliters of peripheral blood was collected into an EDTA anticoagulant tube. Ficoll Paque Plus density gradient separation was used to isolate PBMCs, and no additional T cell sorting was done. An Agilent 2100 Bioanalyzer and agarose gel were used to check RNA quality, and a NanoDrop 2000 was used to measure RNA concentration. Library preparation used multiplex PCR. The instrument given in TCRdb is Illumina HiSeq 4000. CDR3 regions were amplified by Arm-PCR with iRepertoire HTBI primers to construct TCR beta libraries. Before sequencing, the PCR products underwent gel purification. Turning to the authors' computational methods: Across samples, 62 TRBV and roughly 15 TRBJ segments were identified and used for gene usage analysis of CDR3 amino acid clonotypes. COPE and FqMerger were used to merge the filtered high-quality paired reads into contigs. BLAST was used to align contigs to IMGT TRBV, TRBD and TRBJ reference genes, and CDR3 was defined according to IMGT. Any clonotype with a frequency above 0.1% was classified as a highly expanded clone. Shannon entropy served as the measure of repertoire diversity, while the Gini coefficient captured V-J evenness. A clonotype was considered public if more than one individual shared it. Starting from the raw public reads, TCRdb applied fastp trimming at Q25, assembled clones with MiXCR and retained in-frame beta chains. Every entry covers one CDR3 protein and lists the most common genes and DNA from its rows. None of the V and J calls come from the authors' own analysis; TCRdb made them. Within this sample are some 500,000 distinct CDR3 sequences, with around an eighth of them counted one time only. Of the sample, 8.5% to 10% is held by the ten largest clones.

This clonotype was recorded many times. Its antigen is currently not known. Base qualities are not recorded, but no much larger clone differs from it by a single base. This sample also belongs to another study, concerning T cells in Graves' hyperthyroidism and ophthalmopathy. Reported in the second study: Stable Graves' hyperthyroidism was defined as the absence of progression to ophthalmopathy over 18 months of follow-up. Hyperthyroidism patients were newly diagnosed, had a disease duration of under 2 months, and were aged 18 to 65 years. Any patient with an uncontrolled infection, another autoimmune disease, pregnancy or lactation was excluded. Diagnoses were based on clinical symptoms, serum thyroxine and TRAb, thyroid ultrasound and orbital computed tomography. The TCR CDR3 was subjected to a first round of RT-PCR using the HTBI primer set and the Qiagen OneStep RT-PCR kit. Most expanded thyroid clonotypes (frequency above 0.001) were also found in blood, which suggests that blood repertoires may mirror thyroid immune responses. In cross-validation, a model built on a 13 V-J signature told ophthalmopathy apart from stable hyperthyroidism with over 85% sensitivity and about 81% specificity, and in testing the same model reached 80%/75%. In validation, the model predicted progression to ophthalmopathy with over 65% sensitivity and roughly 72% specificity, a median of approximately 6.5 months before onset. A discovery cohort of about a hundred patients, approximately 45 with Graves' ophthalmopathy and over 55 with stable Graves' hyperthyroidism, was used to find distinguishing TCR V-J signatures. Prospective prediction of ophthalmopathy was tested in an independent validation cohort consisting of roughly 19 hyperthyroidism patients and some 16 patients who later progressed to ophthalmopathy. The 100 discovery patients were randomly split 7:3 into training and test sets. The study also compared thyroid tissue and blood T-cell repertoires from about six Graves' hyperthyroidism patients. After blood sampling, hyperthyroidism patients were treated with methimazole at a starting dose of 30 mg daily, and ophthalmopathy patients were treated with high-dose intravenous methylprednisolone. The libraries were constructed in a second round of multiplex PCR and then size-selected and purified. Paired-end sequencing of the libraries was performed with 100 bp reads on an Illumina HiSeq2000. SOAPnuke was used to process the raw data, throwing out any read that contained adapters or uncalled bases, had a mean Phred below 15, or lacked an exact constant-primer or identifier match. COPE v1.2.5 was used to merge high-quality paired reads, and clonotypes were defined as unique nucleotide sequences. Clonotypes were aligned to IMGT TRBV, TRBD and TRBJ reference segments using MiTCR v1.1. The analysis was restricted to V-J combinations with a frequency above 0.0001, which together covered about 99% of the repertoires. A TCS score was defined as the ratio of F50 (clonal expansion) to E x V (chaos), with BLOSUM62-based TCRdist applied between CDR3 peptides within each V-J. Welch's t-statistics and random forest reduced 500 to 550 V-J features to about 13, which were used in a naive Bayes classifier (R e1071). Sample size was not statistically predetermined, and blinding of investigators to group allocation was not performed. According to the paper, TCR Vbeta CDR3 sequencing was carried out on 135 peripheral blood samples, which came from 40 to 45 ophthalmopathy, roughly 75 hyperthyroidism and roughly 17 progressor patients.

This sequence originates from a man aged 25 to 40 with Graves disease. Donor details come from another sample of the same person, matched by shared clones. The starting material was peripheral blood mononuclear cells (PBMCs), obtained at new diagnosis, from a patient treated with antithyroid drugs.

Here the CDR3 is given as CASSFRTSPNTEAFF. The sequence in DNA is TGTGCCAGCAGCTTCCGGACCAGCCCCAACACTGAAGCTTTCTTT. The V and J segments used are TRBV11-2 and TRBJ1-1; the D gene is unclear. Via the germline V gene, CDR1 is SGHAT and CDR2 FQNNGV. The germline ends are 13 bases apart after V is trimmed by 3 bases and J by 2 bases. The CDR3 holds 15 amino acids from the cysteine to the phenylalanine. Just CDR3 DNA is preserved here, 45 bases in frame from base 1. Beyond the CDR3, the reference TRBV11-2 and TRBJ1-1 genes provide the residues; the full variable domain reads: EAGVAQSPRYKIIEKRQSVAFWCNPISGHATLYWYQQILGQGPKLLIQFQNNGVVDDSQLPKDRFSAERLKGVDSTLKIQPAKLEDSAVYLCASSFRTSPNTEAFFGQGTRLTVV.